The 17 T cell receptor beta chains given below trace back to one sample, sequenced in a study of blood T cells in healthy people across ages. A second PCR of 7 to 11 cycles used a sample-barcoded 5' primer and a J-beta primer mix. Using its own MiXCR run on the 5' RACE reads, TCRdb lists one record per CDR3 protein. Of 750,000 to 950,000 distinct CDR3 sequences listed, roughly 24% are singletons. The same data also went into a second study, on T cells of mothers and their children.

The sample taken for sequencing was blood. The origin of the receptors is a boy aged 10-17 years in good health.

This clonotype was counted between two and nine times. V and J are TRBV12-5 and TRBJ2-5, with D perhaps matching TRBD1 or TRBD2 (5 bases each). CDR3 size: 13 residues. Trimming shortened V by 4 bases and J by 4 bases, and 10 bases separated the two germline ends. Germline assignment: CDR1 LGHNT and CDR2 FRNRAP. The CDR3 loop is CASGWPGRETQYF. CDR3 nucleotide sequence: TGTGCTAGTGGTTGGCCAGGGAGAGAGACCCAGTACTTC.

The chain carries TRBV9 and TRBJ1-3, with D uncertain. Germline values: CDR1 SGDLS, CDR2 YYNGEE. Trimming shortened V by 0 bases and J by 7 bases, and 11 bases separated the two germline ends. The CDR3 length is 14 residues. CDR3: CASSVVGFGNTIYF. The CDR3 DNA follows: TGTGCCAGCAGCGTAGTAGGATTTGGGAACACCATATATTTT. The complete variable domain, with remaining parts taken from reference TRBV9 and TRBJ1-3, reads DSGVTQTPKHLITATGQRVTLRCSPRSGDLSVYWYQQSLDQGLQFLIQYYNGEERAKGNILERFSAQQFPDLHSELNLSSLELGDSALYFCASSVVGFGNTIYFGEGSWLTVV.

The genes are TRBV5-1 and TRBJ1-2; no clear D gene. Looked up from germline, CDR1 is SGHRS and CDR2 is YFSETQ. The CDR3 is made up of 15 amino acids. With 4 bases removed from V and 6 bases from J, the gap between germline ends came to 19 bases. Written as DNA, the CDR3 is TGCGCCAGCAGCCAAGGAGGTCCAGCACTGGATGGCTACACCTTC. Its protein product is CASSQGGPALDGYTF. The entire variable domain, with the rest obtained from reference TRBV5-1 and TRBJ1-2, is as follows: KAGVTQTPRYLIKTRGQQVTLSCSPISGHRSVSWYQQTPGQGLQFLFEYFSETQRNKGNFPGRFSGRQFSNSRSEMNVSTLELGDSALYLCASSQGGPALDGYTFGSGTRLTVV.

The chain links TRBV6-5 to TRBJ1-1, with a possible D match to TRBD1 (6 bases). The CDR3 sequence is 14 residues long. CDR1 and CDR2 from the germline V gene are MNHEY and SVGAGI. The V and J ends lost 3 bases and 6 bases respectively, with 14 bases between them. CDR3 coding DNA: TGTGCCAGCAGTTATGAGGGAGGGGGGTCTGAAGCTTTCTTT. This codes for CASSYEGGGSEAFF.

The rearrangement joins TRBV5-6 to TRBJ2-2, with D tentatively TRBD1 (6 bases). Trimming shortened V by 3 bases and J by 3 bases, and 9 bases separated the two germline ends. Germline CDR1 SGHDT, CDR2 YYEEEE. CDR3 length: 14 amino acids. The DNA of the CDR3 is TGTGCCAGCAGCTGGGCAGGGGACACCGGGGAGCTGTTTTTT. It specifies CASSWAGDTGELFF.

The chain links TRBV7-9 to TRBJ1-4; TRBD1 matches 7 bases. V dropped 5 bases and J dropped 7; count of bases not matched to a gene: 10. Germline values: CDR1 SEHNR, CDR2 FQNEAQ (reference sequence). The CDR3 spans 15 residues. The CDR3 sequence is CASSQGSSGGEKLFF. In DNA form, the CDR3 reads TGTGCCAGCAGCCAAGGGTCCTCAGGGGGTGAAAAACTGTTTTTT.

CDR3 loop: CSVKRAGSVLFF. The CDR3 bases are TGCAGCGTTAAGCGGGCCGGGTCAGTGCTGTTTTTT. The chain links TRBV29-1 to TRBJ1-4; D gene unclear. Germline loops: CDR1 SQVTM, CDR2 ANQGSEA. Trimming took 5 bases from V and 14 from J, leaving 18 bases between them. The CDR3 totals 12 residues.

This clonotype was seen a handful of times. The rearrangement links TRBV20-1 to TRBJ1-6; TRBD1 matches 7 bases. CDR3 length: 14 amino acids. Germline CDR1 and CDR2: DFQATT and SNEGSKA (reference sequence). V gave up 1 base and J gave up 8 bases; unmatched junction bases: 5. The CDR3 sequence is CSARARQGDSPLHF. Here the CDR3 DNA reads TGCAGTGCTAGAGCACGGCAGGGGGATTCACCCCTCCACTTT.

The table lists this clonotype with a few counts. CDR3 DNA sequence: TGTGCCAGCAGCTTAGGACAAACTACCTACTACAATGAGCAGTTCTTC. Its translation is CASSLGQTTYYNEQFF. The V and J genes are TRBV7-9 and TRBJ2-1; no clear D. Per germline, CDR1 SEHNR and CDR2 FQNEAQ (reference sequence). Trimming took 1 base from V and 3 from J, leaving 13 bases between them. The CDR3 spans 16 residues.

This clonotype was counted only a few times. The V and J genes are TRBV30 and TRBJ2-5; D is perhaps TRBD1 (6 bases). The germline V gene encodes CDR1 GTSNPN and CDR2 SVGIG (reference sequence). Trimming stripped 2 bases from V and 0 bases from J, with 16 bases between. The CDR3 is made up of 16 amino acids. The CDR3 DNA reads TGTGCCTGGAGTTCCTACAGGGCGGAGGACCAAGAGACCCAGTACTTC. It specifies CAWSSYRAEDQETQYF.

The J gene is TRBJ2-5, the V gene TRBV5-1; the D gene could be TRBD1 or TRBD2 (5 bases each). This CDR3 is built from 16 residues. Germline CDR1 and CDR2: SGHRS and YFSETQ. The germline V and J ends were trimmed by 0 bases and 5 bases, with 17 bases remaining between them. Written as DNA, the CDR3 is TGCGCCAGCAGCTTGGAGGGGAGCACCCACAAGGAGACCCAGTACTTC. Its translation: CASSLEGSTHKETQYF.

This clonotype was seen ten or more times. J is TRBJ2-2 and V is TRBV20-1; 10 bases line up with TRBD1. Germline V CDR1 and CDR2: DFQATT, SNEGSKA (reference sequence). The CDR3 length is 16 residues. The V segment lost 3 bases and the J segment 3 bases; nucleotides outside the gene matches: 7. For the CDR3, the DNA is TGCAGTGCTAGCTCCGGGACAGGGGCGCACACCGGGGAGCTGTTTTTT. Amino acids: CSASSGTGAHTGELFF.

The V gene is TRBV12-3 or TRBV12-4, the J gene TRBJ2-3; 14 bases map to TRBD2. The CDR3 sequence is 17 residues long. Unmatched junction bases numbered 13, after V lost 8 bases and J lost 6 bases. CDR3 DNA: TGTGCCAGCGTCGGGACTAGCGGGGGACCCTGGTCGGATACGCAGTATTTT. Translating gives CASVGTSGGPWSDTQYF.

V is TRBV6-5 and J is TRBJ2-5; the D gene is possibly TRBD2 (6 bases). The J call could be wrong; TRBJ2-7 is a better fit for the DNA end. The CDR3 length is 17 residues. Germline CDR1 is MNHEY and CDR2 is SVGAGI. CDR3 DNA: TGTGCCAGCAGTTACGCCGGAGATTTGGGGGGAGTCCACGAGCAGTACTTC. It codes for CASSYAGDLGGVHEQYF.

This clonotype was found a few times. This sequence joins TRBV12-3 or TRBV12-4 and TRBJ1-4; weak D call: TRBD1 (6 bases). The CDR3 extends over 15 amino acids. Trimming left V 1 base short and J 7 bases short, with 13 bases between. The CDR3 coding sequence is TGTGCCAGCAGTTTAGGGGGGGCCGGCGCTGAAAAACTGTTTTTT. Residues: CASSLGGAGAEKLFF.

The sample holds a few counts of this clonotype. The V gene is TRBV18, the J gene TRBJ1-5, with 8 bases matching TRBD1. Germline CDR1 KGHSH, CDR2 LQKENI. Losses at the gene ends were 2 bases for V and 0 bases for J; bases not matched to a gene: 9. The CDR3 has 18 amino acids. As DNA, the CDR3 is TGTGCCAGCTCACCAATGGGACAGGCGCTTCATAGCAATCAGCCCCAGCATTTT. As protein: CASSPMGQALHSNQPQHF. The full variable domain, rest sourced from reference TRBV18 and TRBJ1-5, is NAGVMQNPRHLVRRRGQEARLRCSPMKGHSHVYWYRQLPEEGLKFMVYLQKENIIDESGMPKERFSAEFPKEGPSILRIQQVVRGDSAAYFCASSPMGQALHSNQPQHFGDGTRLSIL.

This clonotype was counted between two and nine times. The V call is TRBV27, the J call TRBJ2-6; no definite D call. From germline, CDR1 is MNHEY and CDR2 SMNVEV (reference sequence). Trimming removed 3 bases at V and 0 bases at J, with 6 bases between. The CDR3 length is 15 residues. The CDR3 nucleotides are TGTGCCAGCAGTTTGAAGATCTCTGGGGCCAACGTCCTGACTTTC. Translation: CASSLKISGANVLTF. Together with reference TRBV27 and TRBJ2-6, the CDR3 gives the full variable domain: EAQVTQNPRYLITVTGKKLTVTCSQNMNHEYMSWYRQDPGLGLRQIYYSMNVEVTDKGDVPEGYKVSRKEKRNFPLILESPSPNQTSLYFCASSLKISGANVLTFGAGSRLTVL.